This TCR beta chain was recovered during a study of shared clonotypes between healthy human individuals. Genomic DNA came from roughly 84 million PBMCs in unsorted samples. The assay was carried out at the deep level. Genomic DNA (from each subset) was split evenly across several immunoSEQ plates. The quantity of DNA used in unsorted PBMC replicate PCRs was 300 ng, corresponding to some 29,000 T cell genomes. TCRdb's table, derived via immunoSEQ multiplex PCR, lists solely in-frame clones and lacks some. The sample lists over 400,000 clones; 81% were seen once. With 7 bases clipped from V and 8 bases from J, the junction kept 17 bases outside the gene matches. This CDR3 is built from 16 residues. CDR1 is MDHEN, CDR2 SYDVKM, per germline.

The sequence came from a woman in her thirties or forties in good health. Some clones in this sample may be carry-over from other donors' samples. Input material: PBMCs. This chain connects TRBV28 to TRBJ1-2, with 9 bases that match TRBD1. This chain's CDR3 is CASTNHRDRARPGYTF. The CDR3 DNA sequence: TGTGCCAGCACCAACCACCGGGACAGGGCCCGGCCCGGCTACACCTTC.